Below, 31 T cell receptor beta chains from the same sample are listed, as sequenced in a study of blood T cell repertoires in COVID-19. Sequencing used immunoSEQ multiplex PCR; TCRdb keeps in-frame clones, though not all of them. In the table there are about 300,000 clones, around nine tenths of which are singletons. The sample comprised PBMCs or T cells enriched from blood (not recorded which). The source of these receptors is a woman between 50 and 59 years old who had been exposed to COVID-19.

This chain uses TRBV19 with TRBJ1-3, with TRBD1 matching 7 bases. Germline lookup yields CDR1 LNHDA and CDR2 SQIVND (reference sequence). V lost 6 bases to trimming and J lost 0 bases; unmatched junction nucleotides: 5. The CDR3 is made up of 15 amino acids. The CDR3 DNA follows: TGTGCCAGTAGGAAACAGGGGAGCTCTGGAAACACCATATATTTT. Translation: CASRKQGSSGNTIYF.

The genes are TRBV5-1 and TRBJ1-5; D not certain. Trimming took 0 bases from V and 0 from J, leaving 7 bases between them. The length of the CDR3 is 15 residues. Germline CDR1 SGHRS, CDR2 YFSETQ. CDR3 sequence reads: CASSLDGDSNQPQHF. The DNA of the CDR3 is TGCGCCAGCAGCTTGGACGGTGATAGCAATCAGCCCCAGCATTTT.

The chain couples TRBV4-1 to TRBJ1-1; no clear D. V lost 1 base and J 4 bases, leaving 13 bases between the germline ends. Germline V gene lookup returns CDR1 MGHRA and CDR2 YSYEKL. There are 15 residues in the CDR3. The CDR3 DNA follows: TGCGCCAGCAGCCAAGGTCCTCAGGTCGTCACTGAAGCTTTCTTT. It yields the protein CASSQGPQVVTEAFF.

The CDR3 DNA follows: TGTGCCAGCACAGGAAGCTCTGGAAACACCATATATTTT. It translates to CASTGSSGNTIYF. The chain uses TRBV19 and TRBJ1-3, with D possibly being TRBD1 (5 bases). Trimming removed 9 bases at V and 0 bases at J, with 9 bases between. CDR3 size: 13 residues. The germline CDR1 and CDR2 sequences are LNHDA and SQIVND (reference sequence).

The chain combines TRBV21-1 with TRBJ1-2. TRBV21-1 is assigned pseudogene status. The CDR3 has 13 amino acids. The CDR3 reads CASSTRDDYGYTF. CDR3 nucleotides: TGTGCCAGCAGCACGAGAGATGACTATGGCTACACCTTC.

This CDR3 reads CASSLGAGTGGLNEQFF. The CDR3, as DNA: TGCGCCAGCAGCTTGGGGGCCGGGACAGGGGGCTTAAATGAGCAGTTCTTC. V gene TRBV5-1 combines with J gene TRBJ2-1; 12 bases align to TRBD1. Germline CDR1 is SGHRS and CDR2 is YFSETQ. The CDR3 length is 17 residues. The V gene end was trimmed by 0 bases and the J gene end by 7 bases; junction bases not matched to a gene: 8.

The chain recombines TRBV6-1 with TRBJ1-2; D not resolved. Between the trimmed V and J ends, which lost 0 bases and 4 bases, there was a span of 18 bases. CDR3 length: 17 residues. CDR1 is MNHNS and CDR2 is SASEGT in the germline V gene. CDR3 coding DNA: TGTGCCAGCAGTGAAGCGTCCGGAGGGCCGGACGTCTATGGCTACACCTTC. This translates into CASSEASGGPDVYGYTF.

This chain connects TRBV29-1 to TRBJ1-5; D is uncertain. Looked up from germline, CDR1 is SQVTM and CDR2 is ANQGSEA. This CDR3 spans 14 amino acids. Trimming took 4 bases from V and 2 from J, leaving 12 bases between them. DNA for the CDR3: TGCAGCGTTGTTGCTACTGGTGGCAATCAGCCCCAGCATTTT. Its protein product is CSVVATGGNQPQHF. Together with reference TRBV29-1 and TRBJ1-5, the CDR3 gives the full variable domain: SAVISQKPSRDICQRGTSLTIQCQVDSQVTMMFWYRQQPGQSLTLIATANQGSEATYESGFVIDKFPISRPNLTFSTLTVSNMSPEDSSIYLCSVVATGGNQPQHFGDGTRLSIL.

CDR3 residues: CASSLTGTSGGNTYEQYF. The CDR3 DNA sequence: TGTGCCAGCAGCTTAACCGGGACTAGCGGGGGGAATACCTACGAGCAGTACTTC. The chain joins TRBV5-6 to TRBJ2-7, with 15 positions matching TRBD2. In germline, CDR1 is SGHDT, CDR2 YYEEEE. This CDR3 is built from 18 residues. Unmatched junction bases numbered 8, after V lost 2 bases and J lost 2 bases.

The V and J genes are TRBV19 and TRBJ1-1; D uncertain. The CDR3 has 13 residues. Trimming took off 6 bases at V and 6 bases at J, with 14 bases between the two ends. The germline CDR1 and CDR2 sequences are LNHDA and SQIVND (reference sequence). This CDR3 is CASRHEGFSEAFF. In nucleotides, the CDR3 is TGTGCCAGTAGGCACGAGGGATTTTCTGAAGCTTTCTTT.

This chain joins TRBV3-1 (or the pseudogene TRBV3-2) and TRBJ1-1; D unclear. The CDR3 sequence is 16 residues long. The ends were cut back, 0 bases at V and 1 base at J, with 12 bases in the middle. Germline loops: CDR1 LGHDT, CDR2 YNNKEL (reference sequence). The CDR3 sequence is CASSQDPAGKNTEAFF. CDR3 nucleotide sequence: TGTGCCAGCAGCCAAGATCCGGCAGGTAAGAACACTGAAGCTTTCTTT.

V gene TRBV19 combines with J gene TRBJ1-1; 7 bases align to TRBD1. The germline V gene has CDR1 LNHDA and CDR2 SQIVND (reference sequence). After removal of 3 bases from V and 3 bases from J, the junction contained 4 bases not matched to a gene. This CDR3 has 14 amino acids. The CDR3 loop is CASSIRGSYTEAFF. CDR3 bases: TGTGCCAGTAGTATCAGGGGGTCGTACACTGAAGCTTTCTTT.

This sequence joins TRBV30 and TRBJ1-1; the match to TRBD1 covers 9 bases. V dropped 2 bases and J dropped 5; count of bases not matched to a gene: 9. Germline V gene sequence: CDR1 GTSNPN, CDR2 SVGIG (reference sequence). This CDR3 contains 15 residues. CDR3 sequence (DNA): TGTGCCTGGAGTCCACGGGACAGGGCCAAGACTGAAGCTTTCTTT. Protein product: CAWSPRDRAKTEAFF.

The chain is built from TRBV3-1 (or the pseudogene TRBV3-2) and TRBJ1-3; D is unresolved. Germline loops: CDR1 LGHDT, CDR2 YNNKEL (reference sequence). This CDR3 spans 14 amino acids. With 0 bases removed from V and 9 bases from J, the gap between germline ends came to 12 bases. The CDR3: CASSQETRSGTIYF. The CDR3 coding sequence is TGTGCCAGCAGCCAAGAGACACGATCTGGCACCATATATTTT.

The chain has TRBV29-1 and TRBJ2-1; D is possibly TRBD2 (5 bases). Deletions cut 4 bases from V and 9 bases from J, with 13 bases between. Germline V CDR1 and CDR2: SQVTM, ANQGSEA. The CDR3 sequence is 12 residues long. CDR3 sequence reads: CSVGVGGGEQFF. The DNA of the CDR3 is TGCAGCGTTGGGGTTGGAGGCGGTGAGCAGTTCTTC.

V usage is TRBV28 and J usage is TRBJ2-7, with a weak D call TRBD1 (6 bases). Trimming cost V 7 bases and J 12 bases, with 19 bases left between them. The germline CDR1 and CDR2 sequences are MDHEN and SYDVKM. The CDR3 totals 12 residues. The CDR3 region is CASNSRGNRPYF. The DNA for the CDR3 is TGTGCCAGCAACTCAAGGGGGAACAGGCCGTACTTC.

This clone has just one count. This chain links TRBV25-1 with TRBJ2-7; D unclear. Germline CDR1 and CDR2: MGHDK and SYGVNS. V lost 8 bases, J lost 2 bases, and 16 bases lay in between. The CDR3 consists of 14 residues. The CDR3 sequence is CASGGRTGAYEQYF. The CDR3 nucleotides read TGTGCCAGCGGCGGCCGCACTGGAGCCTACGAGCAGTACTTC.

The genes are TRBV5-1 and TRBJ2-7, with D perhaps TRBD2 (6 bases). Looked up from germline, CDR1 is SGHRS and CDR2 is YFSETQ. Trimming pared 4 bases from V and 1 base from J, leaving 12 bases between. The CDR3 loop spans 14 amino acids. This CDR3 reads CASSPRGWSYEQYF. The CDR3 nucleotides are TGCGCCAGCAGCCCTCGGGGGTGGTCCTACGAGCAGTACTTC.

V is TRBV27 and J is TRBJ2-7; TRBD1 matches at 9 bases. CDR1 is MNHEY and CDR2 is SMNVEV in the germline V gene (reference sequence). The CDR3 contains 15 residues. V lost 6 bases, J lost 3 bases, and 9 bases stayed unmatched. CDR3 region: CASSPGTGRGYEQYF. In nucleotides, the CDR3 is TGTGCCAGCAGCCCTGGGACAGGGAGAGGCTACGAGCAGTACTTC.

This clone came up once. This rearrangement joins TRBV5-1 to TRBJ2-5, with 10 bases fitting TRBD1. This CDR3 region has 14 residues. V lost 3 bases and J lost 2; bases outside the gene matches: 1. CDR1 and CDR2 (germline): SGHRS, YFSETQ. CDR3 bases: TGCGCCAGCAGCTGGGGACAGGGGCAAGAGACCCAGTACTTC. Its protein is CASSWGQGQETQYF. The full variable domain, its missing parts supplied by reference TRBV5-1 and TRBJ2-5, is KAGVTQTPRYLIKTRGQQVTLSCSPISGHRSVSWYQQTPGQGLQFLFEYFSETQRNKGNFPGRFSGRQFSNSRSEMNVSTLELGDSALYLCASSWGQGQETQYFGPGTRLLVL.

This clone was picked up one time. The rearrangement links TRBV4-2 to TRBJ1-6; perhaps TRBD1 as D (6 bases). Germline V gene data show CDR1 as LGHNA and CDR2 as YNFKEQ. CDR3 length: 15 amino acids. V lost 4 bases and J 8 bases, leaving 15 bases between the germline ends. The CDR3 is CASSLGTGKDSPLHF. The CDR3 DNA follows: TGTGCCAGCAGCCTGGGCACAGGGAAGGATTCACCCCTCCACTTT.

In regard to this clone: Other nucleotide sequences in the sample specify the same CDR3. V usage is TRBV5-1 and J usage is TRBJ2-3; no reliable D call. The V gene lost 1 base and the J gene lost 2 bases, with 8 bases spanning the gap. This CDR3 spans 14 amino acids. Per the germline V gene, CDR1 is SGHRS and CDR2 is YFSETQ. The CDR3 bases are TGCGCCAGCAGCTTGATCGGTGACACAGATACGCAGTATTTT. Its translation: CASSLIGDTDTQYF.

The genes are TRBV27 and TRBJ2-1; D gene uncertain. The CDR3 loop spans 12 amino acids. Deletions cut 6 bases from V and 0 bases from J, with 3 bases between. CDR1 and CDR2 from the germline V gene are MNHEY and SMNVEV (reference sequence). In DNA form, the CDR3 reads TGTGCCAGCAGCCTCTCCTACAATGAGCAGTTCTTC. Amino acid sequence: CASSLSYNEQFF.

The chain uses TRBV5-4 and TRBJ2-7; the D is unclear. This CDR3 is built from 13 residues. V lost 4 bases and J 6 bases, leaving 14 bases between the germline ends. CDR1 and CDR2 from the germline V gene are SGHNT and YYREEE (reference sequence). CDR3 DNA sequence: TGTGCCAGCAGCCTGGGTTCAAAATCCGAGCAGTACTTC. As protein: CASSLGSKSEQYF.

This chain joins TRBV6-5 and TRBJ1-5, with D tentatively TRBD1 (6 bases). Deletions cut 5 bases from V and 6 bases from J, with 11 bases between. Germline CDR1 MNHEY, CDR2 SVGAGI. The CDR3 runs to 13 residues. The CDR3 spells CASSRGIGQPQHF. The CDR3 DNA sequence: TGTGCCAGCAGTAGGGGGATCGGTCAGCCCCAGCATTTT.

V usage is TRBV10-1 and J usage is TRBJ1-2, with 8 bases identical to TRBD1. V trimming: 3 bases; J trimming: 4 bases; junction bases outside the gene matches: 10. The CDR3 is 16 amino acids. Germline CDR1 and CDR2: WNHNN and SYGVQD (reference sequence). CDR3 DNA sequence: TGCGCCAGCAGTGATGGTAAGGACAGGGTGTGCTATGGCTACACCTTC. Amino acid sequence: CASSDGKDRVCYGYTF.

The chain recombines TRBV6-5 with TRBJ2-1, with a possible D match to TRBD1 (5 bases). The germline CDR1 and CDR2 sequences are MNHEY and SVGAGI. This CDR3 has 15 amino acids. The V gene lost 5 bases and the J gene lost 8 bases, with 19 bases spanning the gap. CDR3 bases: TGTGCCAGCAGTATTGAAGTCAGGGTAATCGATGAGCAGTTCTTC. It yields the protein CASSIEVRVIDEQFF.

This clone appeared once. The CDR3 DNA reads as TGTGCCAGCAGCTCTGTAGCGGGGGGTCCACTCTACGAGCAGTACTTC. Amino acid sequence: CASSSVAGGPLYEQYF. V gene TRBV13 combines with J gene TRBJ2-7; TRBD2 aligns across 10 bases. The CDR3 length is 16 residues. With 4 bases clipped from V and 3 bases from J, the junction kept 9 bases outside the gene matches. Germline V gives CDR1 PRHDT, CDR2 FYEKMQ (reference sequence).

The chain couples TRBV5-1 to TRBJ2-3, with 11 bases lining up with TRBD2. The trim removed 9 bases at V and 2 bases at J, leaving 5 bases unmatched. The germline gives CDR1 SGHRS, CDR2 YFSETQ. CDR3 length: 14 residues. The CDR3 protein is CATSSGGLTDTQYF. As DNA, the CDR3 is TGCGCCACTTCTAGCGGGGGGCTCACAGATACGCAGTATTTT.

In DNA, the CDR3 is TGTGCCTGGAGTCGCCAGTACATGTTCAACACCATATATTTT. It is translated as CAWSRQYMFNTIYF. J is TRBJ1-3 and V is TRBV30; D gene uncertain. There are 14 residues in the CDR3. Per the germline V gene, CDR1 is GTSNPN and CDR2 is SVGIG (reference sequence). V was cut by 2 bases and J by 7 bases, with 15 bases left in between.

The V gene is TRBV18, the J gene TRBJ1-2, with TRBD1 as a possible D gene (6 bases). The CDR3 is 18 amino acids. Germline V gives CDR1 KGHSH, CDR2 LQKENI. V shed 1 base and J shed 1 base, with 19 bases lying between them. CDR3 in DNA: TGTGCCAGCTCACCACTAGGGACAACCGTCAATTATAACTATGGCTACACCTTC. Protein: CASSPLGTTVNYNYGYTF.